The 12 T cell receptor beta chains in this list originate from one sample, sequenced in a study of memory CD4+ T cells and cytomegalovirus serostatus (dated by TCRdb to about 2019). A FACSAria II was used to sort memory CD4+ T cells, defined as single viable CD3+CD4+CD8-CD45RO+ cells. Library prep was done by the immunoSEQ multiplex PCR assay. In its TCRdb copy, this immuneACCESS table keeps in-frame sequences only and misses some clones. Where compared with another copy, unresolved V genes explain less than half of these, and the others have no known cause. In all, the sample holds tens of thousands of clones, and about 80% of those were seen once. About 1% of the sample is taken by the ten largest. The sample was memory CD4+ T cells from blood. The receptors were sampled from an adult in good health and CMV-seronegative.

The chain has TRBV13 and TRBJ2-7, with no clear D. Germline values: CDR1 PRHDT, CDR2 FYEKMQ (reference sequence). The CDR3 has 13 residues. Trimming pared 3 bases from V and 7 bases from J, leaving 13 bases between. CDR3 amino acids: CASSFGGRGEQYF. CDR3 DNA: TGTGCCAGCAGCTTTGGCGGTAGAGGTGAGCAGTACTTC.

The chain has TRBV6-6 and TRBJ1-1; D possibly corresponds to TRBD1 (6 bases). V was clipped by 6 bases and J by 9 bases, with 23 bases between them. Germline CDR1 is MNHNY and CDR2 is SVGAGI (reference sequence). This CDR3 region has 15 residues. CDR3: CASRRKDSPEHKAFF. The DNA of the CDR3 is TGTGCCAGCAGACGGAAGGACAGCCCAGAACACAAAGCTTTCTTT.

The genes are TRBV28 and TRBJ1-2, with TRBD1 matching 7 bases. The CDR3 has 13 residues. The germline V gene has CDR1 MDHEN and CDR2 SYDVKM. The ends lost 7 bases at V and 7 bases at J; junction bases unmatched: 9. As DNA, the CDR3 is TGTGCCAGCAAATTAAGACAGGGCGGTGGCTACACCTTC. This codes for CASKLRQGGGYTF.

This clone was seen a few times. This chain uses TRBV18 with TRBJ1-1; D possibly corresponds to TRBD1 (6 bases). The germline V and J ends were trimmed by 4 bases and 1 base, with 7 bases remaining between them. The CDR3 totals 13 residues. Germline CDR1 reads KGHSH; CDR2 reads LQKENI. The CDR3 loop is CASSRTANTEAFF. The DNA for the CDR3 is TGTGCCAGCTCACGGACAGCGAACACTGAAGCTTTCTTT.

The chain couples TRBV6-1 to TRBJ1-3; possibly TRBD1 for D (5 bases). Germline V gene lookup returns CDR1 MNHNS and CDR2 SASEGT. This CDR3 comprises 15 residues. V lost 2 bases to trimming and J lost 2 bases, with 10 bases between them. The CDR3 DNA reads TGTGCCAGCAGTGAACGAGGACAAGCTGGAAACACCATATATTTT. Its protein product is CASSERGQAGNTIYF.

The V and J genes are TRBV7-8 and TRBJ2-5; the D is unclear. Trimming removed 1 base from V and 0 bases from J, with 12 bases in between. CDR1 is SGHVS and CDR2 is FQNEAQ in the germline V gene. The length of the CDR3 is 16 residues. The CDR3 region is CASSLGLRIDQETQYF. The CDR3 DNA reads TGTGCCAGCAGCTTAGGTCTCAGAATAGACCAAGAGACCCAGTACTTC.

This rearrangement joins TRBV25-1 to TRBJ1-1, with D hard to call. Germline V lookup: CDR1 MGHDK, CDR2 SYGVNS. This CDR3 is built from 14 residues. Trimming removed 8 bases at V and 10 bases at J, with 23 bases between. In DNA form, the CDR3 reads TGTGCCAGCCGTAGCCGGGCTACCACCTTGGGAGCTTTCTTT. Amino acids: CASRSRATTLGAFF.

DNA for the CDR3: TGTGCCAGTAGCGCGTCAAATACCTACAATGAGCAGTTCTTC. This translates into CASSASNTYNEQFF. J is TRBJ2-1 and V is TRBV19; D uncertain. Trimming left V 6 bases short and J 2 bases short, with 11 bases between. The CDR3 covers 14 residues. Germline lookup yields CDR1 LNHDA and CDR2 SQIVND (reference sequence).

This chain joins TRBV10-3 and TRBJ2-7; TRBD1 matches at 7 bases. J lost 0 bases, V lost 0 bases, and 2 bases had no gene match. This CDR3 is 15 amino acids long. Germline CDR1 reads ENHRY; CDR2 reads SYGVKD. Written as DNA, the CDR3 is TGTGCCATCAGTGAGTCAGGGGGCAGCTCCTACGAGCAGTACTTC. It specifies CAISESGGSSYEQYF.

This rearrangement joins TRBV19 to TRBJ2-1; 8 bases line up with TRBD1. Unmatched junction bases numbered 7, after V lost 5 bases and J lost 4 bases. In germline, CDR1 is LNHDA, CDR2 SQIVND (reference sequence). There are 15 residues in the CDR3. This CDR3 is CASSPGTGPYNEQFF. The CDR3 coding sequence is TGTGCCAGTAGTCCCGGGACAGGACCTTACAATGAGCAGTTCTTC.

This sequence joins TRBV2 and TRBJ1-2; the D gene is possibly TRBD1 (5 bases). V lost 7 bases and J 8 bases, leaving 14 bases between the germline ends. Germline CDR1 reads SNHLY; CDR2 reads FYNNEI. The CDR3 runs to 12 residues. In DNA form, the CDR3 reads TGTGCCAGCACCTGGACATCCAAGGGCTACACCTTC. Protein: CASTWTSKGYTF.

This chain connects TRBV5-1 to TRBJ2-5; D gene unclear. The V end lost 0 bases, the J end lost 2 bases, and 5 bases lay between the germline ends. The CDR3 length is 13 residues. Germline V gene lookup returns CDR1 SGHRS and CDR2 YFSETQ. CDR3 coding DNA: TGCGCCAGCAGCTTGGAACGGCAAGAGACCCAGTACTTC. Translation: CASSLERQETQYF.